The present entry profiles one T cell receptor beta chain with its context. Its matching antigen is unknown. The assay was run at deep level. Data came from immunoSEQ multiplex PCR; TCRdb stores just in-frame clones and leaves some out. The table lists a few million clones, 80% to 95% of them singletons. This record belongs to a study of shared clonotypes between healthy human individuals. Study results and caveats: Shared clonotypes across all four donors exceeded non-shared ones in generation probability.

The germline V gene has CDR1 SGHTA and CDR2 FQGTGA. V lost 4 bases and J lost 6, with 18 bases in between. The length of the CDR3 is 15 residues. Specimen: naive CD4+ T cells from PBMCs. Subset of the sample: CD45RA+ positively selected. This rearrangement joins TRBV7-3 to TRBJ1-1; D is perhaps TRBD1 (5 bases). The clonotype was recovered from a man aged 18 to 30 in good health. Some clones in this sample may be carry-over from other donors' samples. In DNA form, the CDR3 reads TGTGCCAGCAGCTCCCAGGGTGGACGGACCTCTGAAGCTTTCTTT. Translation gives CASSSQGGRTSEAFF.